A single sample gave rise to the 9 T cell receptor beta chains below, sequenced in a study of Graves' ophthalmopathy and Graves' hyperthyroidism (dated by TCRdb to the late 2010s). Sequenced using an Illumina HiSeq 2000. For repertoire sequencing, TCR beta CDR3 regions were amplified from RNA transcripts. The first round was an RT-PCR using HTBI primers with the Qiagen OneStep RT-PCR kit, and this first round was followed by a second-round multiplex PCR, then size selection and purification. TCRdb passed the public sequencing reads through fastp at Q25 and MiXCR, retaining productive beta sequences. Each CDR3 protein appears once, grouped with its most common genes and DNA. The sample data list 650,000 to 900,000 distinct CDR3 sequences, and 40% of these were observed just once. The biggest ten clones account for approximately 46% of the sample. Input material: peripheral blood. The origin of the receptors is an adult man with Graves' ophthalmopathy.

This clonotype has only a few counts. The rearrangement links TRBV12-3 or TRBV12-4 to TRBJ2-7; 8 bases align to TRBD1. V shed 5 bases, J shed 7 bases, and the junction held 10 bases outside the gene matches. The CDR3 totals 14 residues. CDR3 sequence (DNA): TGTGCCAGCAGTCTAAGACAGGGGTCGGGAGAGCAGTACTTC. It encodes CASSLRQGSGEQYF.

This clonotype was picked up many times. In DNA form, the CDR3 reads TGTGCCAGCAGCGTAGAGGGACTCTCTGGAAACACCATATATTTT. It translates to CASSVEGLSGNTIYF. The chain has TRBV9 and TRBJ1-3; possibly TRBD1 for D (5 bases). V gave up 0 bases and J gave up 0 bases, with 7 bases separating them. Germline-derived CDR1 and CDR2 are SGDLS and YYNGEE. This CDR3 has 15 residues.

This clonotype was recorded only once. A much larger clone lies a single base off, so this may be a read error. The chain uses TRBV9 and TRBJ1-4, with TRBD1 matching 7 bases. The CDR3 totals 14 residues. The V gene's germline CDR1 is SGDLS and CDR2 YYNGEE. Trimming at V came to 4 bases and at J to 4 bases, leaving 4 bases not matched to a gene. CDR3 protein: CASSSTGYNEKLFF. In DNA form, the CDR3 reads TGTGCCAGCAGCTCGACAGGGTATAATGAAAAACTGTTTTTT.

This clonotype showed up just a few times. The chain links TRBV15 to TRBJ2-1, with D unresolved. The CDR3 loop spans 13 amino acids. Germline CDR1 reads LNHNV; CDR2 reads YYDKDF (reference sequence). V was pared by 0 bases and J by 10 bases, with 10 bases between. The CDR3 loop reads CATSRDNGQEQFF. As DNA, the CDR3 is TGTGCCACCAGCAGAGATAACGGTCAGGAGCAGTTCTTC.

This chain joins TRBV6-6 and TRBJ1-2, with 7 bases aligning to TRBD1. The CDR3 runs 14 residues. Germline V CDR1 and CDR2: MNHNY, SVGAGI (reference sequence). Trimming cost V 1 base and J 7 bases; bases outside gene matches: 6. The DNA of the CDR3 is TGTGCCAGCAGTTACTTATCAGGGGGTGTTGGCTACACCTTC. It yields the protein CASSYLSGGVGYTF.

In this sample, this clonotype turned up many times. The rearrangement links TRBV2 to TRBJ1-1; D unclear. Germline CDR1 SNHLY, CDR2 FYNNEI. V lost 3 bases and J lost 7, with 6 bases in between. The CDR3 runs to 11 residues. The CDR3 coding sequence is TGTGCCAGCAGTGACGGGCTTGAAGCTTTCTTT. Encoded protein: CASSDGLEAFF.

The rearrangement joins TRBV11-2 to TRBJ2-3, with 9 nucleotides matching TRBD2. Trimming at V came to 5 bases and at J to 2 bases, leaving 11 bases not matched to a gene. Germline CDR1 and CDR2: SGHAT and FQNNGV. The CDR3 covers 17 residues. Written as DNA, the CDR3 is TGTGCCAGCAGCCTTCTGGGCGGGAGGGACTACACAGATACGCAGTATTTT. This sequence encodes CASSLLGGRDYTDTQYF.

This clonotype was observed a handful of times. The V call is TRBV6-1, the J call TRBJ2-7; D ambiguous. V shed 6 bases and J shed 6 bases, with 12 bases lying between them. The CDR3 extends over 12 amino acids. Germline CDR1 is MNHNS and CDR2 is SASEGT. The CDR3 loop is CASSDPVREQYF. As DNA, the CDR3 is TGTGCCAGCAGCGACCCAGTTCGCGAGCAGTACTTC.

This clonotype was observed at least ten times. V usage is TRBV29-1 and J usage is TRBJ1-1; TRBD1 might be the D (6 bases). Germline CDR1 reads SQVTM; CDR2 reads ANQGSEA. The CDR3 loop spans 14 amino acids. Between the trimmed V and J ends, which lost 0 bases and 7 bases, there was a span of 15 bases. The chain's CDR3 is CSVEDAGAGGEAFF. CDR3 nucleotide sequence: TGCAGCGTTGAAGACGCAGGGGCTGGTGGTGAAGCTTTCTTT.